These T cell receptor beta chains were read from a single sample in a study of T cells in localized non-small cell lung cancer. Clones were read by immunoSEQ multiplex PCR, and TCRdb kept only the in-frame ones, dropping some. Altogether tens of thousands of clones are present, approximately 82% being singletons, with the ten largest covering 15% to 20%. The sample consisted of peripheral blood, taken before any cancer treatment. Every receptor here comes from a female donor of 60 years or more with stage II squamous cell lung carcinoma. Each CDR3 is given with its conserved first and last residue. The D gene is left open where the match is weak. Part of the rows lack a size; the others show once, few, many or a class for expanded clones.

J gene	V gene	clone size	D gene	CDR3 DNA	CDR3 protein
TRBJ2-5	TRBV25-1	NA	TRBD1	TGTGCCAGCAGTGTTCGGACAGGGTCGAAGACCCAGTACTTC	CASSVRTGSKTQYF
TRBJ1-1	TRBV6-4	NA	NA	TGTGCCAGCAGTGCTTTTATCAACACTGAAGCTTTCTTT	CASSAFINTEAFF
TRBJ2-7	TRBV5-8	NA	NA	TGTGCCAGCAGCACTACCGCGCGGACATTCCCCTACGAGCAGTACTTC	CASSTTARTFPYEQYF
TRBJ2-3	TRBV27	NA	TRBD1	TGTGCCAGCAGTCCCTATGGACAGGGGGCAGATACGCAGTATTTT	CASSPYGQGADTQYF
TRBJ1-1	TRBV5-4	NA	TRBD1	TGTGCCAGCAGCCAACAAGCCAGGGGGGAGAACACTGAAGCTTTCTTT	CASSQQARGENTEAFF
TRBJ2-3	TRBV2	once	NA	TGTGCCAGCAGTGAAAACCCAGATACGCAGTATTTT	CASSENPDTQYF
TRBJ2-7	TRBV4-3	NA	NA	TGCGCCAGCAGCCAAGACCAGGGAGAGCCTTTAAAGTACTTC	CASSQDQGEPLKYF
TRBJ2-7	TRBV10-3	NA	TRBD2	TGTGCCATCAGCCCCTCGGGAGGCTCCTACGAGCAGTACTTC	CAISPSGGSYEQYF
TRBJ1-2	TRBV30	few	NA	TGTGCCTGGAGTGTAATAACAATGTATGGCTACACCTTC	CAWSVITMYGYTF
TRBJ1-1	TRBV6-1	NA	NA	TGTGCCAGCAAACTACAGGAGGCAGACACTGAAGCTTTCTTT	CASKLQEADTEAFF
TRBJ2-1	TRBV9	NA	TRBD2	TGTGCCAGCAGTCCCCGACTAGCGGGGGGGCCAGGGGAGCAGTTCTTC	CASSPRLAGGPGEQFF
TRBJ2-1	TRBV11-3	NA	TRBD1	TGTGCCAGCAGCACCCCGACAGGGGGGGTAAATGAGCAGTTCTTC	CASSTPTGGVNEQFF
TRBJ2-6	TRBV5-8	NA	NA	TGTGCCAGCAGGAGGGTCGGTGGTGGGGCCAACGTCCTGACTTTC	CASRRVGGGANVLTF
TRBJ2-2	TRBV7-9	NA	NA	TGTGCCAGCAGCCTGGGATGGACCGGGGAGCTGTTTTTT	CASSLGWTGELFF
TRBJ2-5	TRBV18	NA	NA	TGTGCCAGCTCACCCGACAGACTACCATCGGAGACCCAGTACTTC	CASSPDRLPSETQYF
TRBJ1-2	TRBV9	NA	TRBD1	TGTGCCAGCAAACGGGACAGTGAGGGCTACACCTTC	CASKRDSEGYTF
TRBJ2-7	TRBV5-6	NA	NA	TGTGCCAGCAGCGCCTCAATAGAGGGTGATTACGAGCAGTACTTC	CASSASIEGDYEQYF
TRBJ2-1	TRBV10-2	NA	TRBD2	TGCGCCAGCAGCAGACTAGCGGGGGGGCTCTATGAGCAGTTCTTC	CASSRLAGGLYEQFF
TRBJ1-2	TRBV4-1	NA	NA	TGCGCCAGCAGCCAAGAAGGAGCGCCTGGGGGCTACACCTTC	CASSQEGAPGGYTF
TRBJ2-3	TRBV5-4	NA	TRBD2	TGTGCCAGCAGCTTGGGCCTAGCGGGGGGGCAGGGAGATACGCAGTATTTT	CASSLGLAGGQGDTQYF
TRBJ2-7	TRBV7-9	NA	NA	TGTGCCAGCAGCTTACAGGGTTACGAGCAGTACTTC	CASSLQGYEQYF
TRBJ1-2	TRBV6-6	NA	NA	TGTGCCAGCAGTCCCTACCTGAACTATGGCTACACCTTC	CASSPYLNYGYTF
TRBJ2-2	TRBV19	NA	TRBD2	TGTGCCAGTGGGACTAGCGGGGGGAACACCGGGGAGCTGTTTTTT	CASGTSGGNTGELFF
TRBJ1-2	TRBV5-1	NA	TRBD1	TGCGCCAGCAGCTTGGAGGGCAGGGGGTATGATGGCTACACCTTC	CASSLEGRGYDGYTF
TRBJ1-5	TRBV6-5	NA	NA	TGTGCCAGCAGTTACGGGGGGCAGGGCAATCAGCCCCAGCATTTT	CASSYGGQGNQPQHF
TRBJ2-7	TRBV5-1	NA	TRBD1	TGCGCCAGCAGCACGAGAGGGACAGGGGGCGACGAGCAGTACTTC	CASSTRGTGGDEQYF
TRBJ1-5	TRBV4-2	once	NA	TGTGCCAGCAGCCAAGCAGGGATCGATCAGCCCCAGCATTTT	CASSQAGIDQPQHF
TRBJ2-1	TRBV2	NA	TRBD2	TGTGCCAGCGGCCGGGGGGAGAATGAGCAGTTCTTC	CASGRGENEQFF
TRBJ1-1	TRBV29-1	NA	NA	TGCAGCGTGGGGGCCTCTTCGGTGGAAGCTTTCTTT	CSVGASSVEAFF
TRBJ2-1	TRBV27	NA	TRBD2	TGTGCCAGCAGTCCGAGACTAGCGGGGGGCTACAATGAGCAGTTCTTC	CASSPRLAGGYNEQFF
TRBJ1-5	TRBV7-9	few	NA	TGTGCCAGCAGCCTAGGAAACGGGGTCAATCAGCCCCAGCATTTT	CASSLGNGVNQPQHF
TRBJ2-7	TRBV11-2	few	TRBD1	TGTGCCAGCCGTATTACAGGGGACTCCTACGAGCAGTACTTC	CASRITGDSYEQYF
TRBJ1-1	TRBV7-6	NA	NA	TGTGCCAGCAGGGCTTCTTCAGGCGTCGATGAAGCTTTCTTT	CASRASSGVDEAFF
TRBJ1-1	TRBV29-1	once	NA	TGCAGCGTTGATACAGGGCGGCCTGAAGCTTTCTTT	CSVDTGRPEAFF
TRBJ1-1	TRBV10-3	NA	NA	TGTGCCATCAGTCCCGCAGGCGGGAACACTGAAGCTTTCTTT	CAISPAGGNTEAFF
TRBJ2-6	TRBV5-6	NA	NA	TGTGCCAGCACCCAGGGGGGGGCCGCCTCTGGGGCCAACGTCCTGACTTTC	CASTQGGAASGANVLTF
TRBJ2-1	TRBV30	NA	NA	TGTGCATCGGGGGCGCAGGGGAATGAGCAGTTCTTC	CASGAQGNEQFF
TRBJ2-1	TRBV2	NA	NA	TGTGCCAGCTCCTCGGGGATGGATGAGCAGTTCTTC	CASSSGMDEQFF
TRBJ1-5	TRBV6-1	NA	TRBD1	TGTGCCAGCAGTGATACCCCGACAGGGGGCTTCCAGCCCCAGCATTTT	CASSDTPTGGFQPQHF